The source of this T cell receptor beta chain is a study of T cell changes during pregnancy in multiple sclerosis. CDR3 size: 16 residues. Sequencing was performed with immunoSEQ multiplex PCR; in TCRdb, only in-frame clones are kept and a portion is missing. The table has about 40,000 clones, 90% to 95% seen once. Only a few counts were recorded for this clone. The source was peripheral blood, collected in the third trimester of pregnancy. The V gene is TRBV12-2, the J gene TRBJ2-1; the table assigns TRBD1, which was not confirmed against the DNA. TRBV12-2 is shown as a pseudogene. The TCR comes from a female donor with multiple sclerosis, enrolled in a pregnancy study. The CDR3 DNA is TGTGCAAGTCGCTCTAGGGACAGAGGCTCCTACAATGAGCAGTTCTTC. Its translation is CASRSRDRGSYNEQFF.